The 6 T cell receptor beta chains given below trace back to one sample, sequenced in a study of cytomegalovirus exposure and HLA in healthy donors. This PCR relied on a set of 60 Vbeta primers and 13 Jbeta primers. TCRdb's copy holds only in-frame clones and misses some; the assay was immunoSEQ multiplex PCR. Of 100,000 to 150,000 clones listed, approximately 84% were seen once; the top ten hold around 2.5%. Sample: PBMCs. These receptors were obtained from a boy aged 2 to 10 in good health and CMV-seronegative.

With regard to this clone: Other DNA sequences within the sample encode an identical CDR3. In DNA, the CDR3 is TGTGCCAGCAGGGCGGGAATCAGCGCAGATACGCAGTATTTT. This gives the protein CASRAGISADTQYF. The J gene is TRBJ2-3, the V gene TRBV6-1; weak D call: TRBD2 (6 bases). V shed 6 bases and J shed 4 bases, with 14 bases lying between them. This CDR3 spans 14 amino acids. Germline V lookup: CDR1 MNHNS, CDR2 SASEGT.

The chain has TRBV7-2 and TRBJ2-2; 7 bases agree with TRBD2. Trimming removed 3 bases from V and 2 bases from J; junction bases left unmatched: 3. The CDR3 extends over 15 amino acids. CDR1 is SGHTA, CDR2 FQGNSA, per germline. The CDR3 reads CASSLQTSNTGELFF. The CDR3 DNA reads as TGTGCCAGCAGCTTGCAGACTAGCAACACCGGGGAGCTGTTTTTT.

The CDR3 spells CASSLNPRDNSPLHF. CDR3 nucleotide sequence: TGTGCCAGCAGTTTAAACCCGCGGGATAATTCACCCCTCCACTTT. The J gene is TRBJ1-6, the V gene TRBV27, with D unclear. V gave up 2 bases and J gave up 5 bases, with 10 bases separating them. The germline gives CDR1 MNHEY, CDR2 SMNVEV (reference sequence). This CDR3 spans 15 amino acids.

In the case of this clone: The junction and the germline gene differ at one end; a read error may be behind it. The sample has other DNA sequences that encode this CDR3 too. The chain is built from TRBV6-6 and TRBJ1-2; D perhaps matches TRBD1 (5 bases). The CDR3 sequence is 15 residues long. Germline V gives CDR1 MNHNY, CDR2 SVGAGI (reference sequence). The chain's CDR3 is CASSYEAGYNYGYTF. Here the CDR3 DNA reads TGTGCTAGCAGTTACGAGGCAGGGTATAACTATGGCTACACCTTC.

The chain is built from TRBV4-1 and TRBJ1-2; TRBD1 matches 10 bases. V trimming: 0 bases; J trimming: 7 bases; junction bases outside the gene matches: 8. The length of the CDR3 is 16 residues. Germline V CDR1 and CDR2: MGHRA, YSYEKL. The CDR3 here is CASSQEGTGDGSGYTF. The DNA for the CDR3 is TGCGCCAGCAGCCAAGAGGGGACAGGGGATGGCAGTGGCTACACCTTC.

V gene TRBV27 combines with J gene TRBJ2-3; the D is unclear. Looked up from germline, CDR1 is MNHEY and CDR2 is SMNVEV (reference sequence). The CDR3 totals 17 residues. V shed 4 bases and J shed 1 base, with 18 bases lying between them. CDR3 amino acids: CASSSTRSDVGTDTQYF. The CDR3 nucleotides are TGTGCCAGCAGTTCCACCAGGTCCGACGTGGGCACAGATACGCAGTATTTT.